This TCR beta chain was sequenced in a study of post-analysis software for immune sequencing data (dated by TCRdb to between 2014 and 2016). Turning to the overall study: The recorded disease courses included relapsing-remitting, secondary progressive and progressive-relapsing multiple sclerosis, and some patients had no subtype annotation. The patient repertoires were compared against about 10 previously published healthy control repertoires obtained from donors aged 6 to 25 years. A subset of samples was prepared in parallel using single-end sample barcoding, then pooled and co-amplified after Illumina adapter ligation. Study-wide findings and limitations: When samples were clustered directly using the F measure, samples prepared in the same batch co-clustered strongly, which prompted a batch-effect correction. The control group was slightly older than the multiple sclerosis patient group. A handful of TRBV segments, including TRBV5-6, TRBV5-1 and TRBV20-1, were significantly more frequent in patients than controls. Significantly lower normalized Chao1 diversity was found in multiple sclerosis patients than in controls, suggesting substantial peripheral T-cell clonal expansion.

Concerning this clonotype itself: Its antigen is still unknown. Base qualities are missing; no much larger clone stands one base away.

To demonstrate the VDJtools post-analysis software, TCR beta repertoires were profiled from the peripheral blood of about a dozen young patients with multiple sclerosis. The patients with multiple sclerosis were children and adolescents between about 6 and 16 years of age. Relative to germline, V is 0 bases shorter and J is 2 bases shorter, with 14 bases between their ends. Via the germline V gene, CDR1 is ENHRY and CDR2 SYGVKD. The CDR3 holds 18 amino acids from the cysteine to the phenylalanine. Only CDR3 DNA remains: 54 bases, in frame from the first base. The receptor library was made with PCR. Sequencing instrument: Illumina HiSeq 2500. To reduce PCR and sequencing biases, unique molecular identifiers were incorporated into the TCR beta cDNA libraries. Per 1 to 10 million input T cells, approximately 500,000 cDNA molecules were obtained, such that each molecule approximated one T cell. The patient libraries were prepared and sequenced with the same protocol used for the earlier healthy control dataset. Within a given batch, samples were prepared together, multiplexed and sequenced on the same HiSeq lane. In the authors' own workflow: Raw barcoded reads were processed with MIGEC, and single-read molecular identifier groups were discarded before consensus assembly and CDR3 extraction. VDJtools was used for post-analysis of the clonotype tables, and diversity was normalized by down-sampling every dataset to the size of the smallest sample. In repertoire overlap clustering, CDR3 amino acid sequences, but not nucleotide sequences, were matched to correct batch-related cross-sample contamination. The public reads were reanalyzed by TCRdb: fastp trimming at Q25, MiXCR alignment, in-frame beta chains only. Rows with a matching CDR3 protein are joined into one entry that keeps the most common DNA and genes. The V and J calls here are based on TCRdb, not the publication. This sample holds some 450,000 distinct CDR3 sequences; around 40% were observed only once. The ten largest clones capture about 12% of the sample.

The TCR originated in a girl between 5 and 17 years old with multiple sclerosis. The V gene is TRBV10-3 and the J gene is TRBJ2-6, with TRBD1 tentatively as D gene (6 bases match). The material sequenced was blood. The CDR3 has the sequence CAISESSHRDAGANVLTF. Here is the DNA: TGTGCCATCAGTGAGTCTTCACACAGGGACGCTGGGGCCAACGTCCTGACTTTC.